One and the same sample provided the 5 T cell receptor beta chains below, sequenced in a study of shared clonotypes between healthy human individuals. Naive CD8 cells, CD45RO-negative and positively selected for CCR7, excluded terminally differentiated effector memory CD45RA+ cells. Sequencing was performed with immunoSEQ multiplex PCR; in TCRdb, only in-frame clones are kept and a portion is missing. The data hold under 1 million clones, with 96% observed a single time. Sequenced input: naive CD8+ T cells sorted from blood. These receptors were collected from a man aged 25 to 40 in good health.

This chain joins TRBV19 and TRBJ1-1; 10 bases fit TRBD1. V shed 5 bases, J shed 3 bases, and the junction held 6 bases outside the gene matches. The germline V gene has CDR1 LNHDA and CDR2 SQIVND (reference sequence). The CDR3 length is 15 residues. The CDR3 nucleotides read TGTGCCAGTAGTCCCCAGACAGGGGGCTACACTGAAGCTTTCTTT. Its translation: CASSPQTGGYTEAFF.

The V call is TRBV21-1, the J call TRBJ2-4; the DNA was not compared with TRBD2, the D call given in the table. TRBV21-1 is given as a pseudogene. The CDR3 extends over 15 amino acids. The CDR3 sequence is CASSPGVLAKNIQYF. The CDR3 DNA reads as TGTGCCAGCAGTCCCGGGGTCTTAGCCAAAAACATTCAGTACTTC.

This clone was seen just once. The CDR3 DNA reads as TGTGCCAGCACCAGGGGTTGGAACACTGAAGCTTTCTTT. Translation gives CASTRGWNTEAFF. The chain combines TRBV28 with TRBJ1-1; D possibly corresponds to TRBD1 (6 bases). Trimming cost V 7 bases and J 1 base, with 10 bases left between them. Germline V gene sequence: CDR1 MDHEN, CDR2 SYDVKM. This CDR3 has 13 residues.

In DNA, the CDR3 is TGTGCCAGCAGCTTACGGGGACTAGCGGGAGTGAATGAGCAGTTCTTC. Its translation: CASSLRGLAGVNEQFF. This chain connects TRBV7-3 to TRBJ2-1; 14 bases are shared with TRBD2. There are 16 residues in the CDR3. V dropped 2 bases and J dropped 7; count of bases not matched to a gene: 4. Germline CDR1 and CDR2: SGHTA and FQGTGA.

The chain is built from TRBV28 and TRBJ2-7, with D uncertain. With 5 bases removed from V and 3 bases from J, the gap between germline ends came to 17 bases. This CDR3 is 15 amino acids long. Germline CDR1 reads MDHEN; CDR2 reads SYDVKM. The CDR3 nucleotides read TGTGCCAGCAGTACCCCGGGCTCAGTTATCTACGAGCAGTACTTC. Its translation: CASSTPGSVIYEQYF. The complete variable domain, with remaining parts taken from reference TRBV28 and TRBJ2-7, reads DVKVTQSSRYLVKRTGEKVFLECVQDMDHENMFWYRQDPGLGLRLIYFSYDVKMKEKGDIPEGYSVSREKKERFSLILESASTNQTSMYLCASSTPGSVIYEQYFGPGTRLTVT.